Below, one TCR beta chain is given with its context. Its antigen is unknown. The source of the sample is a study of T cells in lung cancer brain metastases. Study summary: Between primary and metastasis resection, about 90% of the 20 patients were untreated.

Clones were read by immunoSEQ multiplex PCR, and TCRdb kept only the in-frame ones, dropping some. The sample shows 2,000 to 2,500 clones, 90% to 95% of them seen only once. General study results and limits: Unique productive clones were significantly fewer in brain metastases: median about 1,500 versus 4,500.

Germline lookup yields CDR1 SGHDT and CDR2 YYEEEE. This CDR3 comprises 16 residues. J was trimmed by 7 bases and V by 1 base; bases with no gene match: 10. Exclusion applied to anyone with multiple prior malignancies. Sequenced: tumor tissue from a brain metastasis. The receptor was isolated from a man between 70 and 80 years old with non-small cell lung cancer that had spread to the brain. This rearrangement joins TRBV5-6 to TRBJ1-4, with TRBD1 identical over 7 bases. The CDR3 reads CASSLRGGQSLEKLFF. As DNA, the CDR3 is TGTGCCAGCAGCTTGAGGGGGGGACAGAGTCTTGAAAAACTGTTTTTT.